This T cell receptor (beta chain) was recorded in a study of Ad26.COV2.S vaccination and SARS-CoV-2 variants (dated by TCRdb to about 2021). The study in broad terms: Vaccine-arm donors came from COV1001, a multicentre, randomized, double-blind, placebo-controlled phase I-IIa trial of Ad26.COV2.S in healthy adults. The TCR-sequenced set comprised around 30 samples: around 20 Ad26.COV2.S vaccine recipients, 5 placebo recipients and 8 SARS-CoV-2 convalescent individuals. Throughout the experiments and outcome assessment, investigators stayed blinded to trial group allocation. TCRbeta repertoire sequencing was used to assess the specificity and breadth of SARS-CoV-2-reactive T cell receptors after Ad26.COV2.S vaccination. Participants in the trial were split at random into five groups of five each, receiving low-dose or high-dose Ad26.COV2.S once or twice, or else placebo on both occasions. Dosing of Ad26.COV2.S was intramuscular, at either 5x10^10 or 1x10^11 viral particles, delivered as one shot or as two shots spaced 56 days apart. What the authors observed across the whole study: It was noted by the authors that total T cell responses may have been underestimated by the TCR breadth and depth analyses. Higher spike-specific TCR breadth was observed in Ad26.COV2.S recipients than in placebo recipients (P = 0.0014). The study lacked the statistical power to compare responses across vaccine doses or regimens. After vaccination, substantial breadth of spike-specific CD8+ and CD4+ T cell responses was reported. Vaccine and placebo recipients had similar non-spike TCR breadth, a finding consistent with the vaccine containing only spike.

The sample's treatment or condition label is to be understood as: around 19 received Ad26.COV2.S at low or high dose, single or two shots; 5 received placebo; per-sample allocation not given. Repertoires of vaccine and placebo recipients were sequenced from samples taken on day 63 after the first injection. In Cohort 1b, some 25 adults aged 18-55 years were enrolled at a single site in Boston, USA, between 29 July and 7 August 2020. As a vaccine, Ad26.COV2.S was a replication-incompetent adenovirus type 26 vector that expressed a prefusion-stabilized SARS-CoV-2 spike protein derived from the original Wuhan strain. CDR1 SGDLS and CDR2 YYNGEE were looked up in the germline V gene. V and J are truncated by 3 bases and 1 base respectively, leaving an intervening sequence of 14 bases. From cysteine to phenylalanine, the CDR3 is 15 amino acids long. Only the CDR3 DNA is retained, 45 bases long and in frame from the first base.

The immunoSEQ Assay was used to sequence TCRbeta CDR3 regions. After extraction, genomic DNA underwent amplification by bias-controlled multiplex PCR, followed by high-throughput sequencing. As for how the authors treated the data: To quantify the absolute abundance of every unique TCRbeta CDR3 region, sequences were collapsed and filtered. T cell fraction was estimated by normalization of TCRbeta template counts to usable DNA, with usable DNA being measured through amplification of reference genes present in all nucleated cells. Repertoire TCRs were annotated as SARS-CoV-2-specific when V gene, CDR3 amino acid sequence and J gene were exactly matched to a known reactive TCR set. The reference SARS-CoV-2 TCR set was derived from MIRA and filtered for enrichment in COVID-19-positive ImmuneCODE repertoires, a step that removed public or cross-reactive TCRs. Using the MIRA antigens, annotated TCRs were further analysed by specific ORF or by position within an ORF. Breadth was defined as annotated unique rearrangements over total unique productive rearrangements; depth was the summed frequency of those rearrangements. Group comparisons of TCR breadth used two-sided Wilcoxon rank-sum tests. TCRdb re-hosts the immuneACCESS table, in-frame sequences only. Its copies lack some clones; in the studies checked, an unresolved V gene accounts for under half of them, and the cause for the rest is not known. The D gene and trimming were derived from the DNA, and the V and J assignments and clone size from that table. In this sample the table shows just under 250,000 clones, roughly 90% of which occur a single time. In total, the top ten clones hold about 10% of the sample.

Comment on this clone: Its antigen remains unidentified. Nothing much larger sits one base from this clone, and base qualities are not available.

The sequence was collected from a person aged 18-60 years who received the Ad26.COV2.S COVID-19 vaccine or a placebo. This receptor chain uses TRBV9 and TRBJ2-7; the D region may be TRBD1 or TRBD2, each matching 5 bases equally. Material: peripheral blood, obtained in a trial of Ad26.COV2.S vaccine versus placebo. This receptor has the CDR3 CASSAFGTYSYEQYF. At the DNA level, the sequence is TGTGCCAGCAGCGCATTCGGGACGTATTCCTACGAGCAGTACTTC.